This T cell receptor beta chain was identified in a study of blood T cell repertoires in COVID-19. The CDR3 is 11 residues long. The germline CDR1 and CDR2 sequences are DFQATT and SNEGSKA (reference sequence). The V and J ends lost 0 bases and 7 bases respectively, with 4 bases between them. TCRdb's table, derived via immunoSEQ multiplex PCR, lists solely in-frame clones and lacks some. The data hold about 75,000 clones, with 88% observed a single time. J is TRBJ2-4 and V is TRBV20-1; D remains unclear. The sequence derives from a human donor in a cohort sampled during active COVID-19. Source material: peripheral blood. DNA of the CDR3: TGCAGTGCTAGAGACGGTAACATTCAGTACTTC. It yields the protein CSARDGNIQYF.